The 28 T cell receptor beta chains below all came from one sample that was sequenced in a study of blood T cells in healthy people across ages. A J-beta primer mix and a sample-barcoded 5' primer were used in a second PCR of about 7 to 12 cycles. TCRdb reprocessed the 5' RACE reads via MiXCR and lists one record per CDR3 protein. The sample consists of approximately 1,000,000 distinct CDR3 sequences, around two fifths of them appearing once. The sequenced sample consisted of blood. These receptors originate from a man aged 18 to 29 in good health.

The chain carries TRBV7-3 and TRBJ2-2; D remains ambiguous. V was shortened by 4 bases and J by 0 bases, with 12 bases between the two germline ends. The CDR3 runs to 16 residues. Per germline, CDR1 SGHTA and CDR2 FQGTGA. CDR3 region: CASSSGPPANTGELFF. The CDR3 region has the DNA TGTGCCAGCAGCTCAGGACCACCGGCGAACACCGGGGAGCTGTTTTTT.

This clonotype was seen more than once but under ten times. The rearrangement joins TRBV7-2 to TRBJ2-7; 7 positions match TRBD2. Germline V lookup: CDR1 SGHTA, CDR2 FQGNSA. J lost 11 bases, V lost 3 bases, and 13 bases had no gene match. The CDR3 runs to 14 residues. The chain's CDR3 is CASSLEVLAALKYF. The CDR3 region has the DNA TGTGCCAGCAGCTTGGAGGTTCTAGCGGCCCTGAAGTACTTC.

This clonotype showed up just a few times. The chain recombines TRBV28 with TRBJ2-3; D gene ambiguous. This CDR3 is 17 amino acids long. The V and J ends lost 5 bases and 4 bases respectively, with 22 bases between them. Germline CDR1 MDHEN, CDR2 SYDVKM. CDR3 in amino acids: CASSPDSIHDLADTQYF. In DNA form, the CDR3 reads TGTGCCAGCAGTCCCGATTCGATACACGATCTAGCAGATACGCAGTATTTT.

The V and J genes are TRBV7-2 and TRBJ1-6, with TRBD1 matching over 8 bases. The V gene's germline CDR1 is SGHTA and CDR2 FQGNSA. Trimming removed 2 bases from V and 9 bases from J; junction bases left unmatched: 12. The CDR3 is 17 residues long. The DNA of the CDR3 is TGTGCCAGCAGCTTATTCGGTCGGACAGGGCCGGCTTCACCCCTCCACTTT. This translates into CASSLFGRTGPASPLHF.

This sequence joins TRBV11-1 and TRBJ2-6; D ambiguous. V shed 5 bases and J shed 0 bases, with 23 bases lying between them. The CDR3 is 20 residues long. Germline V gene data show CDR1 as SGHAT and CDR2 as FQDESV (reference sequence). The CDR3 loop reads CASSPYSLGIGFSGANVLTF. The CDR3 DNA is TGTGCCAGCAGCCCTTATTCCCTGGGGATAGGCTTCTCTGGGGCCAACGTCCTGACTTTC. Full variable domain (remainder filled in from reference TRBV11-1 and TRBJ2-6): EAEVAQSPRYKITEKSQAVAFWCDPISGHATLYWYRQILGQGPELLVQFQDESVVDDSQLPKDRFSAERLKGVDSTLKIQPAELGDSAMYLCASSPYSLGIGFSGANVLTFGAGSRLTVL.

The sample holds many counts of this clonotype. The chain links TRBV4-2 to TRBJ1-2, with a possible D match to TRBD1 (5 bases). The CDR3 is 14 residues long. Germline V gene sequence: CDR1 LGHNA, CDR2 YNFKEQ. Deletions cut 1 base from V and 3 bases from J, with 9 bases between. CDR3 sequence: CASSQVQGDYGYTF. The CDR3 nucleotides read TGTGCCAGCAGCCAAGTTCAGGGAGACTATGGCTACACCTTC.

The chain combines TRBV10-3 with TRBJ2-5, with 8 bases that match TRBD2. Germline loops: CDR1 ENHRY, CDR2 SYGVKD. V dropped 2 bases and J dropped 5; count of bases not matched to a gene: 7. There are 15 residues in the CDR3. CDR3 bases: TGTGCCATCAGTGAGGGGACTAGTGACGGTGAGACCCAGTACTTC. This codes for CAISEGTSDGETQYF.

The genes are TRBV29-1 and TRBJ2-1; 9 nucleotides align to TRBD1. The CDR3 has 13 residues. With 4 bases clipped from V and 7 bases from J, the junction kept 5 bases outside the gene matches. Germline-derived CDR1 and CDR2 are SQVTM and ANQGSEA. The CDR3 DNA reads as TGCAGCGTTGCACAGGGGGCTACGAATGAGCAGTTCTTC. This sequence encodes CSVAQGATNEQFF.

This clonotype was observed many times. The V gene is TRBV20-1, the J gene TRBJ2-1; D is unresolved. The V end was cut by 1 base, the J end by 2 bases, with 9 bases between. The CDR3 consists of 14 residues. CDR1 is DFQATT and CDR2 is SNEGSKA in the germline V gene (reference sequence). As DNA, the CDR3 is TGCAGTGCTAGAGCGGGCAAGACCTACAATGAGCAGTTCTTC. Its translation is CSARAGKTYNEQFF.

In this sample, this clonotype turned up many times. The gene calls are TRBV7-2 and TRBJ2-1, with D unclear. The CDR3 has 12 residues. V lost 1 base to trimming and J lost 7 bases, with 5 bases between them. Germline V gene lookup returns CDR1 SGHTA and CDR2 FQGNSA. The DNA for the CDR3 is TGTGCCAGCAGCTTAGACCTGAATGAGCAGTTCTTC. The encoded protein is CASSLDLNEQFF.

The genes are TRBV27 and TRBJ1-4; D unresolved. Germline V gene sequence: CDR1 MNHEY, CDR2 SMNVEV (reference sequence). CDR3 length: 12 residues. Trimming pared 4 bases from V and 8 bases from J, leaving 8 bases between. The CDR3 reads CASSSPKEKLFF. In DNA, the CDR3 is TGTGCCAGCAGTTCCCCGAAGGAAAAACTGTTTTTT.

This clonotype showed up just a few times. CDR3 region: CASSRPDSTYGYTF. The DNA of the CDR3 is TGTGCCAGCAGTCGCCCGGACAGCACCTATGGCTACACCTTC. The gene calls are TRBV6-2 or TRBV6-3 and TRBJ1-2; tentative D call: TRBD1 (6 bases). V was pared by 5 bases and J by 4 bases, with 14 bases between. CDR1 is MNHEY, CDR2 SVGEGT, per germline. The CDR3 spans 14 residues.

The chain has TRBV11-1 and TRBJ2-7; D may be TRBD1 (5 bases). The CDR3 sequence is 15 residues long. Trimming removed 1 base from V and 0 bases from J, with 10 bases in between. The V gene's germline CDR1 is SGHAT and CDR2 FQDESV (reference sequence). The CDR3 is CASSLGQPLSYEQYF. The CDR3 DNA follows: TGTGCCAGCAGCTTAGGACAGCCCCTCTCCTACGAGCAGTACTTC.

The CDR3 loop reads CASSQRLAGGTQETQYF. As DNA, the CDR3 is TGCGCCAGCAGCCAACGACTAGCGGGAGGGACCCAAGAGACCCAGTACTTC. The gene calls are TRBV4-3 and TRBJ2-5; TRBD2 agrees at 14 bases. Trimming cost V 2 bases and J 1 base; bases outside gene matches: 3. The V gene's germline CDR1 is LGHNA and CDR2 YSLEER. The length of the CDR3 is 17 residues.

The chain carries TRBV6-2 or TRBV6-3 and TRBJ2-7, with D perhaps matching TRBD2 (5 bases). CDR3 length equals 19 residues. CDR1 is MNHEY and CDR2 is SVGEGT in the germline V gene. The ends were cut back, 0 bases at V and 2 bases at J, with 23 bases in the middle. Written as DNA, the CDR3 is TGTGCCAGCAGTTACTCTAGAGGGCCCCCGACACTCCTGCCCTACGAGCAGTACTTC. Its translation is CASSYSRGPPTLLPYEQYF.

The CDR3 loop is CASSLAFSGVLLRDEQYF. The CDR3 DNA reads as TGTGCCAGCAGCTTAGCTTTCTCGGGGGTCCTCTTGAGGGATGAGCAGTACTTC. The chain links TRBV7-2 to TRBJ2-5; D perhaps matches TRBD2 (6 bases). V shed 0 bases and J shed 11 bases, with 28 bases lying between them. This CDR3 is built from 18 residues. Germline V CDR1 and CDR2: SGHTA, FQGNSA.

The chain joins TRBV6-5 to TRBJ2-1; 7 nucleotides line up with TRBD1. The CDR3 loop spans 16 amino acids. With V trimmed by 4 bases and J by 0 bases, 6 bases remained unmatched. CDR1 is MNHEY, CDR2 SVGAGI, per germline. CDR3 loop: CASSSLSGGSYNEQFF. CDR3 in DNA: TGTGCCAGCAGTTCCCTTTCAGGGGGCTCCTACAATGAGCAGTTCTTC.

The chain uses TRBV3-1 and TRBJ1-1; possible D gene TRBD1, 5 bases. The CDR3 covers 14 residues. Germline loops: CDR1 LGHDT, CDR2 YNNKEL (reference sequence). Deletions cut 6 bases from V and 1 base from J, with 12 bases between. The chain's CDR3 is CASRPGHKNTEAFF. The CDR3 DNA is TGTGCCAGCAGGCCCGGACACAAGAACACTGAAGCTTTCTTT.

This chain joins TRBV2 and TRBJ2-5, with D possibly matching TRBD1 (6 bases). Germline V gene data show CDR1 as SNHLY and CDR2 as FYNNEI. V was cut by 5 bases and J by 11 bases, with 24 bases left in between. The CDR3 has 15 amino acids. The CDR3 sequence is CASSRWTETYNEQYF. The CDR3 nucleotides are TGTGCCAGCAGTCGTTGGACAGAGACCTACAATGAGCAGTACTTC.

The V gene is TRBV14, the J gene TRBJ1-6; possible D gene TRBD1, 5 bases. The CDR3 sequence is 15 residues long. Trimming removed 3 bases from V and 14 bases from J, with 20 bases in between. CDR1 is SGHDN and CDR2 is FVKESK in the germline V gene. This CDR3 is CASSQGRVEGQTLHF. CDR3 DNA sequence: TGTGCCAGCAGCCAGGGAAGGGTGGAGGGGCAAACCCTCCACTTT.

This chain joins TRBV5-1 and TRBJ2-3, with 7 bases aligning to TRBD2. Germline lookup yields CDR1 SGHRS and CDR2 YFSETQ. V shed 6 bases, J shed 4 bases, and the junction held 17 bases outside the gene matches. This CDR3 region has 17 residues. CDR3 in DNA: TGCGCCAGCACCGTGACCTCCTCGGGGGGTTCGGCAGATACGCAGTATTTT. This translates into CASTVTSSGGSADTQYF.

J is TRBJ1-1 and V is TRBV5-1, with D uncertain. Trimming removed 4 bases from V and 3 bases from J, with 13 bases in between. Germline V gives CDR1 SGHRS, CDR2 YFSETQ. This CDR3 is 14 amino acids long. This CDR3 reads CASSVEVGDTEAFF. Here the CDR3 DNA reads TGCGCCAGCAGCGTGGAGGTTGGGGACACTGAAGCTTTCTTT.

This clonotype was seen more than once but under ten times. The chain has TRBV13 and TRBJ2-3, with D maybe TRBD2 (5 bases). The CDR3 length is 17 residues. V was pared by 2 bases and J by 2 bases, with 17 bases between. Germline V gene data show CDR1 as PRHDT and CDR2 as FYEKMQ (reference sequence). CDR3 protein: CASSLSVGGGSTDTQYF. CDR3 DNA: TGTGCCAGCAGCTTATCAGTAGGAGGTGGATCCACAGATACGCAGTATTTT. Looking up the rest from reference TRBV13 and TRBJ2-3 gives the full variable domain: AAGVIQSPRHLIKEKRETATLKCYPIPRHDTVYWYQQGPGQDPQFLISFYEKMQSDKGSIPDRFSAQQFSDYHSELNMSSLELGDSALYFCASSLSVGGGSTDTQYFGPGTRLTVL.

This clonotype was counted only a few times. Here the CDR3 reads CSARDLHRGQETQYF. The DNA for the CDR3 is TGCAGTGCTAGAGACTTACACAGGGGTCAAGAGACCCAGTACTTC. The V and J genes are TRBV20-1 and TRBJ2-5; 7 bases match TRBD1. Per germline, CDR1 DFQATT and CDR2 SNEGSKA (reference sequence). J gave up 2 bases and V 0 bases, and 6 bases lay outside the gene matches. The CDR3 length is 15 residues.

CDR3 bases: TGCGCCAGCAGCCAAGATTGGGCCGGCGGCAATCAGCCCCAGCATTTT. This gives the protein CASSQDWAGGNQPQHF. The gene calls are TRBV4-1 and TRBJ1-5; D gene uncertain. This CDR3 contains 16 residues. CDR1 MGHRA and CDR2 YSYEKL come from the germline V gene. Trimming removed 0 bases from V and 2 bases from J, with 11 bases in between.

V is TRBV6-2 or TRBV6-3 and J is TRBJ2-3; 8 bases are shared with TRBD2. Germline V gene lookup returns CDR1 MNHEY and CDR2 SVGEGT. There are 19 residues in the CDR3. V lost 1 base and J lost 4; bases outside the gene matches: 16. The DNA of the CDR3 is TGTGCCAGCAGTTACTTGTCAGAAGGGGCTAGCGGGCCCCCAGATACGCAGTATTTT. It translates to CASSYLSEGASGPPDTQYF.

The genes are TRBV7-9 and TRBJ2-3; perhaps TRBD1 as D (6 bases). This CDR3 is built from 17 residues. Germline CDR1 reads SEHNR; CDR2 reads FQNEAQ (reference sequence). Trimming stripped 1 base from V and 5 bases from J, with 19 bases between. As DNA, the CDR3 is TGTGCCAGCAGCTTAGTAACAGGGTTGAAGGTAGAAGATACGCAGTATTTT. Translation gives CASSLVTGLKVEDTQYF.

This chain links TRBV5-1 with TRBJ2-1; 8 positions agree with TRBD2. Germline V gene data show CDR1 as SGHRS and CDR2 as YFSETQ. This CDR3 contains 15 residues. Trimming removed 2 bases from V and 5 bases from J; junction bases left unmatched: 6. The CDR3 sequence: CASSLGAGANNEQFF. The CDR3 DNA reads as TGCGCCAGCAGCTTAGGAGCGGGGGCCAACAATGAGCAGTTCTTC.